This entry features one TCR beta chain sequence. The data were produced by immunoSEQ multiplex PCR, yet TCRdb's version contains in-frame clones alone and is incomplete. This sample has about 27,000 clones; roughly 80% occur once, and the top ten carry more than 2%. With 4 bases removed from V and 0 bases from J, the gap between germline ends came to 20 bases. This CDR3 is built from 18 residues. Germline V gene lookup returns CDR1 SGDLS and CDR2 YYNGEE. This sample was included in a study of PD-1 blockade in classical Hodgkin lymphoma. In every patient, relapse followed autologous stem cell transplantation, while exposure to brentuximab vedotin differed. Magnetic negative selection of thawed PBMCs was the method by which CD4+ T cells were purified.

The V call is TRBV9, the J call TRBJ2-1, with a tentative D call TRBD2 (6 bases). The sample here was CD4+ T cells from blood, taken at baseline. The receptor was derived from a human donor with classical Hodgkin lymphoma. The CDR3 sequence: CASSLRDFSPSSYNEQFF. CDR3 DNA: TGTGCCAGCAGCCTCCGGGACTTCTCACCTAGCTCCTACAATGAGCAGTTCTTC.